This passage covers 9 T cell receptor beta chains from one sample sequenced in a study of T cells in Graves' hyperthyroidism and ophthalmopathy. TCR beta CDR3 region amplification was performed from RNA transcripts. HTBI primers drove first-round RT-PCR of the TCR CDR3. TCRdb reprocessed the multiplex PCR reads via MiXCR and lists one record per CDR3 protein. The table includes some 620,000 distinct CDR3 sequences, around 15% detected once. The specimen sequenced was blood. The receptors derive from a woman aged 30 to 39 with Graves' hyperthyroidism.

The CDR3 spells CAISESRDRYTQYF. The CDR3 region has the DNA TGTGCCATCAGTGAGTCCCGGGACAGGTATACGCAGTATTTT. This sequence joins TRBV10-3 and TRBJ2-3; TRBD1 agrees at 8 bases. The junction had 3 bases not matched to a gene; V was cut back by 0 bases and J by 7 bases. CDR1 is ENHRY, CDR2 SYGVKD, per germline. The CDR3 runs to 14 residues.

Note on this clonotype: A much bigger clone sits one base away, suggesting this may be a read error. As DNA, the CDR3 is TGTGCCCGCAGCTCGACAGGGGTGGAAGAGACCCAGTACTTC. This encodes CARSSTGVEETQYF. The rearrangement joins TRBV7-9 to TRBJ2-5; the match to TRBD1 covers 8 bases. Germline CDR1 is SEHNR and CDR2 is FQNEAQ (reference sequence). CDR3 length: 14 amino acids.

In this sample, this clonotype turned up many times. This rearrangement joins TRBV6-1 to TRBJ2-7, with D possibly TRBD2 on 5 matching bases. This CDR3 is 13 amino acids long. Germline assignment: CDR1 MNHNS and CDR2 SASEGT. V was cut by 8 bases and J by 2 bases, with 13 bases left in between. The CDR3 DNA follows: TGTGCCAGCGCACCCGTGGAGGCCTACGAGCAGTACTTC. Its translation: CASAPVEAYEQYF.

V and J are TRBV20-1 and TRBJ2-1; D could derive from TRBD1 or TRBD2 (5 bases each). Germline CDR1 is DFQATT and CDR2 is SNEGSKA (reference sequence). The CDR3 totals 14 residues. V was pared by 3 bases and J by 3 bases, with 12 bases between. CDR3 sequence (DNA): TGCAGTGCTAGTGGGGACCCTCACTACAATGAGCAGTTCTTC. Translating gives CSASGDPHYNEQFF.

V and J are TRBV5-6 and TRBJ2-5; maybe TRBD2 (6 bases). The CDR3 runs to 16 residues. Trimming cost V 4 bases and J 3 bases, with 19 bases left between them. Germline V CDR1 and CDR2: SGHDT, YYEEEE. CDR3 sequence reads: CASSRAAAGTEETQYF. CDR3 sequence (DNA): TGTGCCAGCAGCCGGGCCGCCGCGGGAACCGAAGAGACCCAGTACTTC.

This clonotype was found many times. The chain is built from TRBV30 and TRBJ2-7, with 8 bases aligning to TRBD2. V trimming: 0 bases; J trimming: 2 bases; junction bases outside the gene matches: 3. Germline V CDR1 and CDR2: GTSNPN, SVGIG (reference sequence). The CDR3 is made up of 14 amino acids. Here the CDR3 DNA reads TGTGCCTGGAGTGTACCAGCGGGGGCCTACGAGCAGTACTTC. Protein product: CAWSVPAGAYEQYF.

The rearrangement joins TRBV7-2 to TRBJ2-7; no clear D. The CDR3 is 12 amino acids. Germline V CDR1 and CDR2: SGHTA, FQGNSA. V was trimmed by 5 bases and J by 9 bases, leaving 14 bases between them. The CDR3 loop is CASSPAAVGQYF. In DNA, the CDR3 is TGTGCCAGCAGCCCAGCCGCGGTCGGGCAGTACTTC.

CDR3 amino acids: CASIPTGGFDGYTF. The CDR3 DNA reads TGTGCCAGCATTCCGACAGGGGGATTCGATGGCTACACCTTC. The chain joins TRBV6-2 or TRBV6-3 to TRBJ1-2, with 9 bases that match TRBD1. CDR1 is MNHEY, CDR2 SVGEGT, per germline. J lost 6 bases, V lost 7 bases, and 9 bases had no gene match. This CDR3 is built from 14 residues.

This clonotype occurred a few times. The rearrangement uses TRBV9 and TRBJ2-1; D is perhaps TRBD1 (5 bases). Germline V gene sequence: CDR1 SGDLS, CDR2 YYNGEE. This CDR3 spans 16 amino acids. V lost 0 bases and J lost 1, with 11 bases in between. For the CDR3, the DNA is TGTGCCAGCAGCGTAGCCAGGGTTCCGTCCTACAATGAGCAGTTCTTC. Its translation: CASSVARVPSYNEQFF. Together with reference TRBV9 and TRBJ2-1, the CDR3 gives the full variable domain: DSGVTQTPKHLITATGQRVTLRCSPRSGDLSVYWYQQSLDQGLQFLIQYYNGEERAKGNILERFSAQQFPDLHSELNLSSLELGDSALYFCASSVARVPSYNEQFFGPGTRLTVL.